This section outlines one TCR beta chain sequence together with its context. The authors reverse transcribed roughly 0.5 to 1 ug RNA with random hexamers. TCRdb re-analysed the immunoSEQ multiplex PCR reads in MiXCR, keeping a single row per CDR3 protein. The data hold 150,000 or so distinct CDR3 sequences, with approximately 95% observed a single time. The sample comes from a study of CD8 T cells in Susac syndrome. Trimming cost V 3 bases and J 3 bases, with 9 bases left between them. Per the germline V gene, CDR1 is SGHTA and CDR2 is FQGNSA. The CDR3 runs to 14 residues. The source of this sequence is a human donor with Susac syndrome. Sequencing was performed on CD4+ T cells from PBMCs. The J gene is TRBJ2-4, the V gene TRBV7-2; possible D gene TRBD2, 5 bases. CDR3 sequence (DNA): TGTGCCAGCAGCTTCTTCCGGGACAAAAACATTCAGTACTTC. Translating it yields CASSFFRDKNIQYF.